Shown below are 22 T cell receptor beta chains from a single sample sequenced in a study of blood T cells in healthy people across ages. A second PCR, run for roughly 6 to 11 cycles, used a sample-barcoded 5' primer plus a J-beta primer mix. TCRdb itself ran the 5' RACE reads through MiXCR, one entry per CDR3 protein. The repertoire holds hundreds of thousands of distinct CDR3 sequences, with around 41% as singletons. The specimen sequenced was blood. These receptors originate from a man older than 75 in good health.

The genes are TRBV12-3 or TRBV12-4 and TRBJ1-5, with D tentatively TRBD1 (6 bases). The CDR3 runs to 15 residues. The V gene lost 6 bases and the J gene lost 8 bases, with 20 bases spanning the gap. CDR3 in DNA: TGTGCCAGCAGACTGGACAGTAACACTTTTGAGCCCCAGCATTTT. Encoded protein: CASRLDSNTFEPQHF.

Only a few counts were recorded for this clonotype. This rearrangement joins TRBV6-2 or TRBV6-3 to TRBJ2-7; 7 bases line up with TRBD1. The germline CDR1 and CDR2 sequences are MNHEY and SVGEGT. Trimming at V came to 5 bases and at J to 3 bases, leaving 4 bases not matched to a gene. The CDR3 is made up of 13 amino acids. The DNA for the CDR3 is TGTGCCAGCAGTCGAGGGGGCAACTACGAGCAGTACTTC. Protein: CASSRGGNYEQYF.

This clonotype showed up just a few times. The chain recombines TRBV11-2 with TRBJ2-7, with D possibly matching TRBD2 (6 bases). Trimming pared 5 bases from V and 3 bases from J, leaving 8 bases between. Germline loops: CDR1 SGHAT, CDR2 FQNNGV. CDR3 length equals 12 residues. CDR3 DNA sequence: TGTGCCAGCAGCCGCGGGAACTACGAGCAGTACTTC. Protein product: CASSRGNYEQYF. Combining the CDR3 with reference TRBV11-2 and TRBJ2-7 gives the whole variable domain EAGVAQSPRYKIIEKRQSVAFWCNPISGHATLYWYQQILGQGPKLLIQFQNNGVVDDSQLPKDRFSAERLKGVDSTLKIQPAKLEDSAVYLCASSRGNYEQYFGPGTRLTVT.

The chain couples TRBV28 to TRBJ1-2; 8 bases agree with TRBD1. The CDR3 contains 15 residues. Germline assignment: CDR1 MDHEN and CDR2 SYDVKM. The J segment lost 4 bases and the V segment lost 6 bases, leaving 10 bases of the junction unmatched. The CDR3 reads CASRLSRDRFYGYTF. The CDR3 DNA reads TGTGCCAGCAGGTTGAGCCGGGACAGGTTCTATGGCTACACCTTC.

This chain joins TRBV7-9 and TRBJ2-1; D remains ambiguous. Germline-derived CDR1 and CDR2 are SEHNR and FQNEAQ (reference sequence). The ends were cut back, 5 bases at V and 4 bases at J, with 15 bases in the middle. The length of the CDR3 is 15 residues. The DNA for the CDR3 is TGTGCCAGCAGCCTCCCTCTGGCAGCGTACAATGAGCAGTTCTTC. It translates to CASSLPLAAYNEQFF.

The chain is built from TRBV7-9 and TRBJ1-2, with a tentative D call TRBD1 (5 bases). The V end lost 2 bases, the J end lost 8 bases, and 15 bases lay between the germline ends. The CDR3 spans 14 residues. CDR1 is SEHNR and CDR2 is FQNEAQ in the germline V gene (reference sequence). This CDR3 reads CASSLNSGGGGYTF. DNA for the CDR3: TGTGCCAGCAGCTTAAATTCCGGGGGAGGAGGCTACACCTTC.

The chain recombines TRBV5-1 with TRBJ1-2; D remains ambiguous. This CDR3 is built from 13 residues. V lost 4 bases and J 7 bases, leaving 14 bases between the germline ends. Germline V gene sequence: CDR1 SGHRS, CDR2 YFSETQ. The CDR3: CASSHRFGFGYTF. In DNA, the CDR3 is TGCGCCAGCAGCCACCGTTTTGGGTTTGGCTACACCTTC.

The chain employs TRBV27 and TRBJ2-1; D not resolved. CDR3 size: 14 residues. The germline gives CDR1 MNHEY, CDR2 SMNVEV (reference sequence). Trimming took 4 bases from V and 5 from J, leaving 12 bases between them. CDR3 bases: TGTGCCAGCAGTTCCACCCTGGGTCACAATGAGCAGTTCTTC. It translates to CASSSTLGHNEQFF.

This clonotype has only one observation. The chain couples TRBV28 to TRBJ2-7; 7 bases agree with TRBD1. V lost 8 bases, J lost 4 bases, and 8 bases stayed unmatched. CDR3 length: 13 amino acids. CDR1 is MDHEN, CDR2 SYDVKM, per germline. The CDR3 DNA sequence: TGTGCCAGCCATCGACAGGGCCGGTACGAGCAGTACTTC. Translating gives CASHRQGRYEQYF.

This clonotype came up a few times. This chain links TRBV7-9 with TRBJ1-5; no definite D call. V gave up 1 base and J gave up 4 bases, with 8 bases separating them. CDR1 SEHNR and CDR2 FQNEAQ come from the germline V gene (reference sequence). The CDR3 is made up of 14 amino acids. In DNA form, the CDR3 reads TGTGCCAGCAGCTTAGAGGTAGTTAATCAGCCCCAGCATTTT. It yields the protein CASSLEVVNQPQHF.

Only a few counts were recorded for this clonotype. The chain uses TRBV27 and TRBJ2-7; 9 bases are a match to TRBD1. The germline CDR1 and CDR2 sequences are MNHEY and SMNVEV (reference sequence). This CDR3 is built from 16 residues. V shed 5 bases and J 2 bases; nucleotides not matched to a gene: 10. CDR3 loop: CASSPGQGRATYEQYF. The CDR3 DNA follows: TGTGCCAGCAGTCCAGGACAGGGGAGGGCGACCTACGAGCAGTACTTC.

The V gene is TRBV5-1, the J gene TRBJ2-3, with 14 bases matching TRBD2. With 4 bases clipped from V and 5 bases from J, the junction kept 15 bases outside the gene matches. The CDR3 contains 19 residues. In germline, CDR1 is SGHRS, CDR2 YFSETQ. The CDR3 region is CASSPEGLAGAHSGDTQYF. The CDR3 DNA sequence: TGCGCCAGCAGCCCCGAGGGACTAGCGGGAGCTCACTCTGGAGATACGCAGTATTTT.

This clonotype has more than one count but fewer than ten. This chain joins TRBV4-1 and TRBJ2-3; D not certain. Trimming took off 4 bases at V and 6 bases at J, with 14 bases between the two ends. Germline CDR1 is MGHRA and CDR2 is YSYEKL. The CDR3 runs to 14 residues. In DNA form, the CDR3 reads TGCGCCAGCAGCCCCTCCTCAAGAGGCGATACGCAGTATTTT. It encodes CASSPSSRGDTQYF.

This clonotype was seen more than once but under ten times. This chain uses TRBV29-1 with TRBJ1-1; TRBD1 is a possible D gene (6 bases). The germline CDR1 and CDR2 sequences are SQVTM and ANQGSEA. This CDR3 spans 12 amino acids. Trimming took off 7 bases at V and 1 base at J, with 10 bases between the two ends. CDR3 amino acids: CSGGAGNTEAFF. For the CDR3, the DNA is TGCAGCGGGGGGGCGGGGAACACTGAAGCTTTCTTT.

The chain couples TRBV5-6 to TRBJ2-5; 7 nucleotides match TRBD2. J was trimmed by 5 bases and V by 0 bases; bases with no gene match: 7. Germline V lookup: CDR1 SGHDT, CDR2 YYEEEE. This CDR3 contains 15 residues. The CDR3 coding sequence is TGTGCCAGCAGCTTGGATGGCGGGAGTTTGGAGACCCAGTACTTC. The encoded protein is CASSLDGGSLETQYF.

The table lists this clonotype with many counts. The chain's CDR3 is CASSQGTGGGELFF. The CDR3 nucleotides are TGCGCCAGCAGCCAAGGGACGGGTGGTGGGGAGCTGTTTTTT. V gene TRBV4-1 combines with J gene TRBJ2-2, with D unclear. This CDR3 region has 14 residues. Looked up from germline, CDR1 is MGHRA and CDR2 is YSYEKL. Trimming removed 1 base from V and 8 bases from J, with 11 bases in between.

The chain carries TRBV7-2 and TRBJ2-5; 16 bases are shared with TRBD2. The germline gives CDR1 SGHTA, CDR2 FQGNSA. This CDR3 is built from 17 residues. The V gene end was trimmed by 3 bases and the J gene end by 4 bases; junction bases not matched to a gene: 5. CDR3 sequence reads: CASSFGTSGRVRETQYF. The CDR3 DNA is TGTGCCAGCAGCTTCGGGACTAGCGGGAGGGTCCGAGAGACCCAGTACTTC.

The sample holds a few counts of this clonotype. The V call is TRBV6-2 or TRBV6-3, the J call TRBJ2-7; 7 nucleotides match TRBD1. Germline CDR1 and CDR2: MNHEY and SVGEGT. The junction had 14 bases not matched to a gene; V was cut back by 7 bases and J by 5 bases. The CDR3 is made up of 15 amino acids. The CDR3 region has the DNA TGTGCCAGCACCGACCGGGACAGCATAGTCAACGAGCAGTACTTC. Its translation: CASTDRDSIVNEQYF.

This clonotype was counted many times. This rearrangement joins TRBV6-2 or TRBV6-3 to TRBJ2-1; D unresolved. Trimming left V 8 bases short and J 3 bases short, with 5 bases between. The CDR3 has 11 amino acids. CDR1 and CDR2 (germline): MNHEY, SVGEGT. In DNA, the CDR3 is TGTGCCAGCGCCGGCTACAATGAGCAGTTCTTC. Encoded protein: CASAGYNEQFF.

This clonotype was seen only a few times. The CDR3 loop reads CSARGRGTQYF. In nucleotides, the CDR3 is TGCAGTGCGAGGGGAAGGGGGACCCAGTACTTC. This chain connects TRBV20-1 to TRBJ2-5; D tentatively fits TRBD1 or TRBD2 (5 bases each). The CDR3 length is 11 residues. In germline, CDR1 is DFQATT, CDR2 SNEGSKA (reference sequence). V was cut by 6 bases and J by 7 bases, with 12 bases left in between.

This clonotype showed up many times. CDR3 amino acids: CASSLRSGANVLTF. CDR3 coding DNA: TGTGCCAGCAGTTTGAGATCTGGGGCCAACGTCCTGACTTTC. The rearrangement joins TRBV27 to TRBJ2-6; no clear D. The V end lost 3 bases, the J end lost 1 base, and 4 bases lay between the germline ends. The CDR3 totals 14 residues. In germline, CDR1 is MNHEY, CDR2 SMNVEV (reference sequence).

This sequence joins TRBV5-1 and TRBJ2-7; 8 bases match TRBD1. The V segment lost 4 bases and the J segment 5 bases; nucleotides outside the gene matches: 8. Per the germline V gene, CDR1 is SGHRS and CDR2 is YFSETQ. CDR3 size: 14 residues. The CDR3 DNA reads TGCGCCAGCAGCCGAAGGACAGGGACAGACGAGCAGTACTTC. Protein sequence: CASSRRTGTDEQYF.